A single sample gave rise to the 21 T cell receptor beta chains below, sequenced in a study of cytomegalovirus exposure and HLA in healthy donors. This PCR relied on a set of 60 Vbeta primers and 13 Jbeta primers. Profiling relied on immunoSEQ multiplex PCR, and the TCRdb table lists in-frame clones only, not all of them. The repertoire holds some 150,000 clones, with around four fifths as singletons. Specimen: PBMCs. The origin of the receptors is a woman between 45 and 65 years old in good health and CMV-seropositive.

CDR3 bases: TGTGCCAGCAGTGATAACTTGGGACAGGGGGGCACTGAAGCTTTCTTT. Translating it yields CASSDNLGQGGTEAFF. The chain combines TRBV25-1 with TRBJ1-1, with 11 bases aligning to TRBD1. Looked up from germline, CDR1 is MGHDK and CDR2 is SYGVNS. V shed 3 bases and J 4 bases; nucleotides not matched to a gene: 7. The CDR3 contains 16 residues.

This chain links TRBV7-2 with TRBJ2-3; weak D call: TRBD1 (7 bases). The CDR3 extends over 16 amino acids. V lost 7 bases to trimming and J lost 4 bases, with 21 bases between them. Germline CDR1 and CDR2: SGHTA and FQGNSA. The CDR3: CASNWETRRGPDTQYF. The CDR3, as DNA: TGTGCCAGCAACTGGGAGACTAGAAGGGGGCCAGATACGCAGTATTTT.

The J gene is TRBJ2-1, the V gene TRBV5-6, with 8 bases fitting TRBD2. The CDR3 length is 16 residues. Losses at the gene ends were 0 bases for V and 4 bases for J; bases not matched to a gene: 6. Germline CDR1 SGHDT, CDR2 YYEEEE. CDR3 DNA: TGTGCCAGCAGCTTGGCTCAGAGCGGGGGTTACAATGAGCAGTTCTTC. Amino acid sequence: CASSLAQSGGYNEQFF. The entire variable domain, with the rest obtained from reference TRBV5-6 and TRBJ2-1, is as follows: DAGVTQSPTHLIKTRGQQVTLRCSPKSGHDTVSWYQQALGQGPQFIFQYYEEEERQRGNFPDRFSGHQFPNYSSELNVNALLLGDSALYLCASSLAQSGGYNEQFFGPGTRLTVL.

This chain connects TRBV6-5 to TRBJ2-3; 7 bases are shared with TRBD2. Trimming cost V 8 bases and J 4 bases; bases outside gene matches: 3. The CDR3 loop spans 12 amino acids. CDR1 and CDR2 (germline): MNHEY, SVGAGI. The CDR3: CASGLGADTQYF. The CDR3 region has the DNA TGTGCCAGCGGACTAGGCGCAGATACGCAGTATTTT.

The CDR3 sequence: CASSINAGTGTLNYGYTF. Here the CDR3 DNA reads TGTGCCAGCAGTATCAACGCCGGGACAGGTACACTAAACTATGGCTACACCTTC. J is TRBJ1-2 and V is TRBV27; 8 nucleotides match TRBD1. Germline V gene lookup returns CDR1 MNHEY and CDR2 SMNVEV (reference sequence). V lost 5 bases to trimming and J lost 2 bases; unmatched junction nucleotides: 16. The CDR3 runs 18 residues.

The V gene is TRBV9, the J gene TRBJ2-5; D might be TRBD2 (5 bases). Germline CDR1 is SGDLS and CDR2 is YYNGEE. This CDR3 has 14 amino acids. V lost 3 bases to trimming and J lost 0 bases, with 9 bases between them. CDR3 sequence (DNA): TGTGCCAGCAGCGAGAGGGTGTACCAAGAGACCCAGTACTTC. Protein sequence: CASSERVYQETQYF.

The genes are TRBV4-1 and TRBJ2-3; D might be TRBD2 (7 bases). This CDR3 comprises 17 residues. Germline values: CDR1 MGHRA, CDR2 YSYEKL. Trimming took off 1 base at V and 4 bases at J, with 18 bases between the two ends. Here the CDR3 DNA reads TGCGCCAGCAGCCAAGTCTTAGGGGGAGGGCCCGCAGATACGCAGTATTTT. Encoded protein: CASSQVLGGGPADTQYF.

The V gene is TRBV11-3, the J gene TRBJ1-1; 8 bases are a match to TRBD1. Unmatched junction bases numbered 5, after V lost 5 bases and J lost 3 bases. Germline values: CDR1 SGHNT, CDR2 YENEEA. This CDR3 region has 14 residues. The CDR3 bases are TGTGCCAGCAGCCTAACAGGGGGGGACACTGAAGCTTTCTTT. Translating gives CASSLTGGDTEAFF.

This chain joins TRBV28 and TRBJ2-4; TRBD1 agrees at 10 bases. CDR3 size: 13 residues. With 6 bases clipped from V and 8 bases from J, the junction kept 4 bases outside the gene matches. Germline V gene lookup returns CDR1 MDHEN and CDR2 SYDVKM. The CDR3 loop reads CASRRQGADIQYF. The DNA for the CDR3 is TGTGCCAGCAGGAGACAGGGGGCAGACATTCAGTACTTC. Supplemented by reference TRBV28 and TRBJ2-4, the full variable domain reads DVKVTQSSRYLVKRTGEKVFLECVQDMDHENMFWYRQDPGLGLRLIYFSYDVKMKEKGDIPEGYSVSREKKERFSLILESASTNQTSMYLCASRRQGADIQYFGAGTRLSVL.

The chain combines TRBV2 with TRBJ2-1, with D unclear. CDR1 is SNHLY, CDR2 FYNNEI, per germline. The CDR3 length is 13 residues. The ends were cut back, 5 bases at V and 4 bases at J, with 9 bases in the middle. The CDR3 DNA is TGTGCCAGCAGTCGGGTGCTATACAATGAGCAGTTCTTC. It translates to CASSRVLYNEQFF.

CDR3: CASSSGRERPHTEAFF. The CDR3 DNA reads as TGCGCCAGCAGCTCAGGCAGGGAACGGCCGCACACTGAAGCTTTCTTT. The rearrangement joins TRBV5-1 to TRBJ1-1, with D perhaps TRBD1 (5 bases). This CDR3 is built from 16 residues. V dropped 3 bases and J dropped 3 bases, with 18 bases sitting between them. In germline, CDR1 is SGHRS, CDR2 YFSETQ.

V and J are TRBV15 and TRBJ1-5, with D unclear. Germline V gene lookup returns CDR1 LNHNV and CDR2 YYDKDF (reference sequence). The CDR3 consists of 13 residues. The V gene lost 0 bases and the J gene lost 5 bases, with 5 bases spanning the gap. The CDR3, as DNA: TGTGCCACCAGCAGAGATAGATATCAGCCCCAGCATTTT. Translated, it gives CATSRDRYQPQHF.

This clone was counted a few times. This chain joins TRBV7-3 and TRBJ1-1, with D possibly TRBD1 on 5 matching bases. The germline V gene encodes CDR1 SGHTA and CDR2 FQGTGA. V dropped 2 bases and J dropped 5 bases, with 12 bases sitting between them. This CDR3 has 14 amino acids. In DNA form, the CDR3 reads TGTGCCAGCAGCTTAGCCGGGGGGAGGACTGAAGCTTTCTTT. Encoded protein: CASSLAGGRTEAFF. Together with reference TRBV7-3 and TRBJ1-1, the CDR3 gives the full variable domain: GAGVSQTPSNKVTEKGKYVELRCDPISGHTALYWYRQSLGQGPEFLIYFQGTGAADDSGLPNDRFFAVRPEGSVSTLKIQRTERGDSAVYLCASSLAGGRTEAFFGQGTRLTVV.

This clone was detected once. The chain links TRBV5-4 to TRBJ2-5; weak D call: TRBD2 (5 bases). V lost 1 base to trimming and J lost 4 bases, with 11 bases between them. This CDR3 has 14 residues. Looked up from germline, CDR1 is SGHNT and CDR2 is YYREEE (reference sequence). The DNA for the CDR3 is TGTGCCAGCAGCTTGCGGGGAGCAGGAGAGACCCAGTACTTC. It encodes CASSLRGAGETQYF.

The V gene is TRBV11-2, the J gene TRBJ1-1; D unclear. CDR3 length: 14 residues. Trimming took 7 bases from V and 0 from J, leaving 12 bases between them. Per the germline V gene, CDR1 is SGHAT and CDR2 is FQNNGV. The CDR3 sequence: CASTLVEMNTEAFF. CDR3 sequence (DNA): TGTGCCAGCACCCTTGTTGAGATGAACACTGAAGCTTTCTTT.

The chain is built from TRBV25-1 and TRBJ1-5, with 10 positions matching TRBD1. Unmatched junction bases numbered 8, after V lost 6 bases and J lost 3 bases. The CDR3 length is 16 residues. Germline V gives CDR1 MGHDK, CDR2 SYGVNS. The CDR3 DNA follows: TGTGCCAGCAGAAGGGACAGGGGTTGCGACAATCAGCCCCAGCATTTT. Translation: CASRRDRGCDNQPQHF. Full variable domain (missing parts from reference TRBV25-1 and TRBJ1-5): EADIYQTPRYLVIGTGKKITLECSQTMGHDKMYWYQQDPGMELHLIHYSYGVNSTEKGDLSSESTVSRIRTEHFPLTLESARPSHTSQYLCASRRDRGCDNQPQHFGDGTRLSIL.

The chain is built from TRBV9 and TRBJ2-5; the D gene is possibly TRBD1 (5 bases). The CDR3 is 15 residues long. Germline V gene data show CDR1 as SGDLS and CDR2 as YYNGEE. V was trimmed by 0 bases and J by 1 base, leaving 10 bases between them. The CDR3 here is CASSVAPRGQETQYF. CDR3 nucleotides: TGTGCCAGCAGCGTAGCACCAAGGGGCCAAGAGACCCAGTACTTC.

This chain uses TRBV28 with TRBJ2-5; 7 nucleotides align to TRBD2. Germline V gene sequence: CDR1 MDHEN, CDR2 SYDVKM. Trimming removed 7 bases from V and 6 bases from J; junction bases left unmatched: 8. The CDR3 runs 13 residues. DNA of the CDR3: TGTGCCAGCAAGACTAGCCCGGTGCAGACCCAGTACTTC. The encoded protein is CASKTSPVQTQYF. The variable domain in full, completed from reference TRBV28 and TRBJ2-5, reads DVKVTQSSRYLVKRTGEKVFLECVQDMDHENMFWYRQDPGLGLRLIYFSYDVKMKEKGDIPEGYSVSREKKERFSLILESASTNQTSMYLCASKTSPVQTQYFGPGTRLLVL.

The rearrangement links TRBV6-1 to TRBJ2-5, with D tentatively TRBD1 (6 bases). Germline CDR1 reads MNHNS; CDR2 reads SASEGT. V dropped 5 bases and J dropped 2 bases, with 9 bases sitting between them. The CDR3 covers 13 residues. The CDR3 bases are TGTGCCAGCAGTAGACAGGAGCAAGAGACCCAGTACTTC. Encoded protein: CASSRQEQETQYF.

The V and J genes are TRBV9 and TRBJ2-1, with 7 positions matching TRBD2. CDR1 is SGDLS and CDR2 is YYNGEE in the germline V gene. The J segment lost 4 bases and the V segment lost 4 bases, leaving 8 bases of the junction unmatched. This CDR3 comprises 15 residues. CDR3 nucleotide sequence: TGTGCCAGCAGCCCAAGACTAGCAGGGTACAATGAGCAGTTCTTC. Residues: CASSPRLAGYNEQFF.

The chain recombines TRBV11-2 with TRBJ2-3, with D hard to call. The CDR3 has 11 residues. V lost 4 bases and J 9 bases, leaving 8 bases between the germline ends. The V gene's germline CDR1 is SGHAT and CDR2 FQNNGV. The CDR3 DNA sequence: TGTGCCAGCAGCTCCCAGTACACGCAGTATTTT. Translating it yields CASSSQYTQYF.